This T cell receptor beta chain was identified in a study of blood T cell repertoires in COVID-19. Across the study: From the United States, Italy and Spain came samples of acute and convalescent COVID-19.

Assay used: immunoSEQ multiplex PCR; TCRdb lists only in-frame clones, some missing. The table has roughly 7,000 clones, roughly 90% seen once; the top ten hold roughly a tenth. Per germline, CDR1 MNHEY and CDR2 SVGEGT. There are 18 residues in the CDR3. V shed 5 bases, J shed 2 bases, and the junction held 14 bases outside the gene matches. The TCR comes from a human donor with active COVID-19. The donor label of this sample is uncertain. Sequencing was performed on peripheral blood. The V and J genes are TRBV6-2 or TRBV6-3 and TRBJ1-4, with 7 nucleotides matching TRBD1. The CDR3 DNA reads TGTGCCAGCAGTGACCGACAGGGTCCGGGTTGGACTAATGAAAAACTGTTTTTT. Translated, it gives CASSDRQGPGWTNEKLFF.